One and the same sample provided the 30 T cell receptor beta chains below, sequenced in a study of blood T cell repertoires in COVID-19. Profiled with immunoSEQ multiplex PCR; TCRdb holds only in-frame clones, not every one. The data hold roughly 100,000 clones, with 81% observed a single time. Sequenced input: peripheral blood. Receptors originate from a man aged 80 or over with acute or convalescent COVID-19.

V is TRBV6-2 or TRBV6-3 and J is TRBJ2-4, with D possibly TRBD2 on 5 matching bases. The CDR3 is made up of 17 amino acids. Germline loops: CDR1 MNHEY, CDR2 SVGEGT. The V and J ends lost 0 bases and 0 bases respectively, with 12 bases between them. This chain's CDR3 is CASSYSFYGVAKNIQYF. The CDR3 coding sequence is TGTGCCAGCAGTTACTCGTTTTACGGGGTAGCCAAAAACATTCAGTACTTC.

The rearrangement joins TRBV11-2 to TRBJ2-2; 8 bases line up with TRBD2. V gave up 3 bases and J gave up 6 bases; unmatched junction bases: 6. This CDR3 comprises 15 residues. CDR1 and CDR2 (germline): SGHAT, FQNNGV. The CDR3 DNA follows: TGTGCCAGCAGCTTTGCGGGAGGAGTCCCCGGGGAGCTGTTTTTT. Its protein product is CASSFAGGVPGELFF.

The chain recombines TRBV6-5 with TRBJ1-1, with TRBD1 matching over 8 bases. Trimming at V came to 6 bases and at J to 5 bases, leaving 8 bases not matched to a gene. CDR1 and CDR2 from the germline V gene are MNHEY and SVGAGI. CDR3 length: 14 amino acids. This CDR3 reads CASRPGQASTEAFF. The CDR3 DNA reads as TGTGCCAGCAGGCCGGGACAGGCGAGTACTGAAGCTTTCTTT.

This chain uses TRBV5-1 with TRBJ1-1, with no clear D. Trimming took off 1 base at V and 3 bases at J, with 10 bases between the two ends. In germline, CDR1 is SGHRS, CDR2 YFSETQ. The CDR3 contains 14 residues. The CDR3 region is CASSLSWRDTEAFF. The CDR3, as DNA: TGCGCCAGCAGCTTGTCCTGGAGGGACACTGAAGCTTTCTTT.

This sequence joins TRBV29-1 and TRBJ1-1, with D possibly TRBD1 on 6 matching bases. Trimming shortened V by 5 bases and J by 0 bases, and 10 bases separated the two germline ends. The CDR3 length is 13 residues. Per the germline V gene, CDR1 is SQVTM and CDR2 is ANQGSEA. Here the CDR3 DNA reads TGCAGCGTTTCGACAGGTTTGAACACTGAAGCTTTCTTT. Protein sequence: CSVSTGLNTEAFF. Together with reference TRBV29-1 and TRBJ1-1, the CDR3 gives the full variable domain: SAVISQKPSRDICQRGTSLTIQCQVDSQVTMMFWYRQQPGQSLTLIATANQGSEATYESGFVIDKFPISRPNLTFSTLTVSNMSPEDSSIYLCSVSTGLNTEAFFGQGTRLTVV.

The genes are TRBV30 and TRBJ1-6; 9 bases are a match to TRBD1. CDR1 is GTSNPN, CDR2 SVGIG, per germline (reference sequence). Trimming cost V 0 bases and J 7 bases; bases outside gene matches: 4. There are 15 residues in the CDR3. In DNA, the CDR3 is TGTGCCTGGAGTGTAGGGGGGACAGGGAATTCACCCCTCCACTTT. This translates into CAWSVGGTGNSPLHF. Based on the CDR3 plus reference TRBV30 and TRBJ1-6, the full variable domain is SQTIHQWPATLVQPVGSPLSLECTVEGTSNPNLYWYRQAAGRGLQLLFYSVGIGQISSEVPQNLSASRPQDRQFILSSKKLLLSDSGFYLCAWSVGGTGNSPLHFGNGTRLTVT.

As for this clone: The same CDR3 arises from other DNA sequences in this sample as well. The rearrangement links TRBV5-1 to TRBJ2-7, with a tentative D call TRBD1 (5 bases). Germline values: CDR1 SGHRS, CDR2 YFSETQ. The CDR3 contains 14 residues. V lost 0 bases, J lost 2 bases, and 9 bases lay in between. The DNA for the CDR3 is TGCGCCAGCAGCTTGGTTCCAGGGCCCTACGAGCAGTACTTC. It translates to CASSLVPGPYEQYF.

The J gene is TRBJ1-4, the V gene TRBV14, with D perhaps matching TRBD1 (5 bases). With 6 bases removed from V and 0 bases from J, the gap between germline ends came to 11 bases. Germline V lookup: CDR1 SGHDN, CDR2 FVKESK. The CDR3 has 15 residues. As DNA, the CDR3 is TGTGCCAGCAGTTCCGACAGACCAACTAATGAAAAACTGTTTTTT. This gives the protein CASSSDRPTNEKLFF.

The chain combines TRBV18 with TRBJ1-5; weak D call: TRBD1 (6 bases). V was trimmed by 6 bases and J by 1 base, leaving 16 bases between them. Germline loops: CDR1 KGHSH, CDR2 LQKENI. CDR3 length: 16 amino acids. CDR3 sequence (DNA): TGTGCCAGCTCTCATAGACAGGCAAAAAGCAATCAGCCCCAGCATTTT. Residues: CASSHRQAKSNQPQHF.

In its sample, this clone was seen once. This chain links TRBV30 with TRBJ2-3; weak D call: TRBD1 (6 bases). In germline, CDR1 is GTSNPN, CDR2 SVGIG (reference sequence). This CDR3 has 16 residues. Trimming removed 4 bases from V and 0 bases from J, with 17 bases in between. CDR3: CAWTPWTALSTDTQYF. The CDR3 DNA follows: TGTGCCTGGACACCCTGGACAGCTTTAAGCACAGATACGCAGTATTTT.

The table lists this clone with a few counts. The chain employs TRBV28 and TRBJ2-5, with TRBD2 matching 8 bases. Trimming took 2 bases from V and 2 from J; bases not matched to a gene: 7. This CDR3 spans 16 amino acids. From germline, CDR1 is MDHEN and CDR2 SYDVKM. In nucleotides, the CDR3 is TGTGCCAGCAGTTTAGCGGGAGGCCCTAGACAAGAGACCCAGTACTTC. Encoded protein: CASSLAGGPRQETQYF.

The chain is built from TRBV18 and TRBJ1-2; the match to TRBD1 covers 8 bases. V lost 1 base, J lost 3 bases, and 7 bases stayed unmatched. Germline CDR1 is KGHSH and CDR2 is LQKENI. The CDR3 loop spans 16 amino acids. Here the CDR3 DNA reads TGTGCCAGCTCACCACGGCGGACAGGGTTAGACTATGGCTACACCTTC. Protein sequence: CASSPRRTGLDYGYTF.

The V and J genes are TRBV5-1 and TRBJ2-7, with TRBD2 matching 7 bases. Germline values: CDR1 SGHRS, CDR2 YFSETQ. V shed 0 bases, J shed 3 bases, and the junction held 9 bases outside the gene matches. CDR3 length equals 16 residues. CDR3 sequence (DNA): TGCGCCAGCAGCTTGGAGCCTAGCGGAACCCTCTACGAGCAGTACTTC. Amino acid sequence: CASSLEPSGTLYEQYF. Using reference TRBV5-1 and TRBJ2-7 for the parts outside the CDR3, the full variable domain is KAGVTQTPRYLIKTRGQQVTLSCSPISGHRSVSWYQQTPGQGLQFLFEYFSETQRNKGNFPGRFSGRQFSNSRSEMNVSTLELGDSALYLCASSLEPSGTLYEQYFGPGTRLTVT.

In DNA, the CDR3 is TGTGCCAGCAGTGAAGGGATAGTCGGGACAGGGTTCAGCACAGATACGCAGTATTTT. It specifies CASSEGIVGTGFSTDTQYF. V gene TRBV2 combines with J gene TRBJ2-3, with TRBD1 matching 9 bases. Germline V gene lookup returns CDR1 SNHLY and CDR2 FYNNEI. V gave up 1 base and J gave up 0 bases; unmatched junction bases: 11. This CDR3 region has 19 residues.

This clone was seen just once. The chain combines TRBV2 with TRBJ2-5; 10 nucleotides align to TRBD1. The junction had 3 bases not matched to a gene; V was cut back by 4 bases and J by 4 bases. CDR1 is SNHLY and CDR2 is FYNNEI in the germline V gene. The length of the CDR3 is 14 residues. CDR3 DNA sequence: TGTGCCAGCAGTGGGACAGGGGGTCCAGAGACCCAGTACTTC. Amino acid sequence: CASSGTGGPETQYF.

This clone was counted a few times. This chain uses TRBV12-5 with TRBJ1-6, with TRBD1 matching over 8 bases. Looked up from germline, CDR1 is LGHNT and CDR2 is FRNRAP. Trimming at V came to 1 base and at J to 7 bases, leaving 0 bases not matched to a gene. The CDR3 is 14 amino acids. The CDR3 sequence: CASGLGTGNSPLHF. DNA of the CDR3: TGTGCTAGTGGTTTGGGGACAGGGAATTCACCCCTCCACTTT.

The chain combines TRBV27 with TRBJ1-2; 7 bases map to TRBD1. This CDR3 comprises 14 residues. V trimming: 4 bases; J trimming: 7 bases; junction bases outside the gene matches: 9. Germline assignment: CDR1 MNHEY and CDR2 SMNVEV (reference sequence). The CDR3 DNA reads TGTGCCAGCAGTTATAGGGACAGCCTAGGTGGCTACACCTTC. Its translation: CASSYRDSLGGYTF.

This chain links TRBV7-9 with TRBJ1-4; weak D call: TRBD1 (6 bases). V lost 4 bases and J 7 bases, leaving 16 bases between the germline ends. Per the germline V gene, CDR1 is SEHNR and CDR2 is FQNEAQ (reference sequence). CDR3 length: 15 residues. Here the CDR3 reads CASSSPERGSEKLFF. The CDR3 DNA reads TGTGCCAGCAGCTCACCGGAGAGGGGGAGTGAAAAACTGTTTTTT.

This clone was picked up one time. V gene TRBV14 combines with J gene TRBJ2-7; D is unclear. Germline V gene lookup returns CDR1 SGHDN and CDR2 FVKESK. The CDR3 totals 14 residues. V lost 4 bases, J lost 2 bases, and 12 bases lay in between. CDR3 residues: CASSLSGFPYEQYF. DNA for the CDR3: TGTGCCAGCAGCCTTTCCGGGTTCCCCTACGAGCAGTACTTC.

The rearrangement joins TRBV10-1 to TRBJ1-1; TRBD1 matches at 10 bases. CDR1 is WNHNN, CDR2 SYGVQD, per germline (reference sequence). J was trimmed by 7 bases and V by 8 bases; bases with no gene match: 4. The CDR3 is made up of 12 amino acids. The CDR3: CASSDRGFEAFF. The CDR3 nucleotides are TGCGCCAGCTCGGACAGGGGGTTTGAAGCTTTCTTT.

The genes are TRBV9 and TRBJ2-2; no definite D call. CDR1 SGDLS and CDR2 YYNGEE come from the germline V gene. V was trimmed by 3 bases and J by 4 bases, leaving 7 bases between them. The CDR3 length is 13 residues. The CDR3 sequence is CASSALLTGELFF. The CDR3 DNA is TGTGCCAGCAGCGCCCTACTCACCGGGGAGCTGTTTTTT.

This clone was picked up one time. The rearrangement links TRBV21-1 to TRBJ2-7; no check of the table's D call, TRBD2, against the DNA was made. TRBV21-1 is a pseudogene segment. This CDR3 region has 14 residues. In DNA form, the CDR3 reads TGTGCCAGCAGCAACGCGGTCCACGGCCACGAGCAGTACTTC. Its translation: CASSNAVHGHEQYF.

The chain uses TRBV4-1 and TRBJ2-1, with 10 nucleotides matching TRBD2. The CDR3 consists of 17 residues. Trimming at V came to 2 bases and at J to 9 bases, leaving 13 bases not matched to a gene. CDR1 is MGHRA and CDR2 is YSYEKL in the germline V gene. CDR3: CASSQFWLASGSFEQFF. As DNA, the CDR3 is TGCGCCAGCAGCCAATTTTGGTTGGCTAGCGGGAGCTTTGAGCAGTTCTTC.

The genes are TRBV7-6 and TRBJ2-7; 7 nucleotides match TRBD1. Germline-derived CDR1 and CDR2 are SGHVS and FNYEAQ. This CDR3 is 15 amino acids long. V lost 4 bases and J lost 1; bases outside the gene matches: 7. CDR3 bases: TGTGCCAGCAGCTCCGGACAGGTGGGATCCTACGAGCAGTACTTC. It specifies CASSSGQVGSYEQYF.

The gene calls are TRBV15 and TRBJ1-2; D is undetermined. The V end lost 0 bases, the J end lost 5 bases, and 13 bases lay between the germline ends. Germline CDR1 LNHNV, CDR2 YYDKDF (reference sequence). The CDR3 totals 15 residues. The CDR3 coding sequence is TGTGCCACCAGCAGAGATAGGAGACGGCTTTATGGCTACACCTTC. It codes for CATSRDRRRLYGYTF.

This clone was seen just once. This rearrangement joins TRBV18 to TRBJ2-1, with D maybe TRBD2 (6 bases). The CDR3 is 13 residues long. The V gene's germline CDR1 is KGHSH and CDR2 LQKENI. V was shortened by 2 bases and J by 5 bases, with 7 bases between the two germline ends. The CDR3 spells CASSPAGNNEQFF. In DNA, the CDR3 is TGTGCCAGCTCACCAGCGGGGAACAATGAGCAGTTCTTC.

This chain uses TRBV19 with TRBJ2-3, with 8 bases that match TRBD1. Trimming removed 8 bases from V and 5 bases from J; junction bases left unmatched: 9. Per germline, CDR1 LNHDA and CDR2 SQIVND (reference sequence). CDR3 length: 14 amino acids. CDR3 nucleotides: TGTGCCAGTCGCAGACAGGGGAACATAGATACGCAGTATTTT. This codes for CASRRQGNIDTQYF.

The V gene is TRBV5-1, the J gene TRBJ2-5; D possibly corresponds to TRBD2 (5 bases). V gave up 2 bases and J gave up 5 bases, with 10 bases separating them. CDR3 length equals 13 residues. Germline V gene sequence: CDR1 SGHRS, CDR2 YFSETQ. CDR3 loop: CASSFPGEETQYF. CDR3 DNA: TGCGCCAGCAGCTTTCCCGGGGAGGAGACCCAGTACTTC.

This sequence joins TRBV7-2 and TRBJ2-3; 7 positions match TRBD2. Germline CDR1 and CDR2: SGHTA and FQGNSA. V shed 5 bases and J 8 bases; nucleotides not matched to a gene: 13. CDR3 size: 15 residues. DNA for the CDR3: TGTGCCAGCAGCCGCCTCTGGGTAGGGGAGGGTACGCAGTATTTT. Translation: CASSRLWVGEGTQYF.

This chain connects TRBV2 to TRBJ1-5; possible D gene TRBD1, 5 bases. Trimming cost V 3 bases and J 6 bases, with 12 bases left between them. CDR1 and CDR2 from the germline V gene are SNHLY and FYNNEI. There are 14 residues in the CDR3. In DNA, the CDR3 is TGTGCCAGCAGTGATCGTCCAGGGATTCAGCCCCAGCATTTT. Translating gives CASSDRPGIQPQHF.